The clone carrying this TCR beta chain was seen a few times. Its cognate antigen is unknown. TCRdb called the 5' RACE reads again in MiXCR, with one record for every CDR3 protein. The data contain under 15,000 distinct CDR3 sequences, around 15% of them singletons. This record belongs to a study of T-cell memory formation after mild COVID-19. Turning to the study itself: TCR clusters mostly belonged to single donors.

CDR1 is DFQATT and CDR2 is SNEGSKA in the germline V gene (reference sequence). The trim removed 5 bases at V and 4 bases at J, leaving 6 bases unmatched. The CDR3 runs to 14 residues. Findings of the study overall: Day 15 to 85 contractors were CD4/CD8 balanced; later expanders leaned CD4+.

The chain combines TRBV20-1 with TRBJ2-1; 9 bases agree with TRBD1. The sequenced sample consisted of PBMCs or a T cell subset sorted from them (not recorded which). The TCR was taken from a young man who had mild COVID-19 (a few samples of this study predate the infection). Cell type and time point are not known. DNA for the CDR3: TGCAGTGCTGCCCGGGACAGGGTATACAATGAGCAGTTCTTC. It is translated as CSAARDRVYNEQFF.